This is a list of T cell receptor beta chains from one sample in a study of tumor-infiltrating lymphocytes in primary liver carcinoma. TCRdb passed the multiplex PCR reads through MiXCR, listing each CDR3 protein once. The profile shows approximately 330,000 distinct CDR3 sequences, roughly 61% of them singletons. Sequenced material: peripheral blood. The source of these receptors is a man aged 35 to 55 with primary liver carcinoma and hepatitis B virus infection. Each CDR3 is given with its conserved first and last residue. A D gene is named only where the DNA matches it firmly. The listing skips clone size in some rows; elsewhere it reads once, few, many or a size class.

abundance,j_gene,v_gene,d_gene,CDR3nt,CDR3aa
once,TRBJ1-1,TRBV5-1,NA,TGCGCCAGCAGTCTGGGGCTACTGGGCACTGAAGCTTTCTTT,CASSLGLLGTEAFF
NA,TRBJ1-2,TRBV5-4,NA,TGTGCCATAAGCCCAGAGGCCGAGAACTATGGCTACACCTTC,CAISPEAENYGYTF
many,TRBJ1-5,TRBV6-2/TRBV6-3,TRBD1,TGTGCCAGCAGTTACTCGAGTACAATTGGGACAGCCTTTAATCAGCCCCAGCATTTT,CASSYSSTIGTAFNQPQHF
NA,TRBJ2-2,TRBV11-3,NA,TGTGCCAGCAACTTAAACGCGAACACCGGGGAGCTGTTTTTT,CASNLNANTGELFF
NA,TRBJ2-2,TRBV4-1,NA,TGCGTCAGCAGTCAAGAATCAGGGGTAAACGGGGAGCTGTTTTTT,CVSSQESGVNGELFF
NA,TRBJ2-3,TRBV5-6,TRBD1,TGTGCCAGCATCGACGGGACAGGAGGCAATACGCAGTATTTT,CASIDGTGGNTQYF
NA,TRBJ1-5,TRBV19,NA,TGTGCCAGTAGTATCCAAGGAGAGAGACAGCCCCAGCATTTT,CASSIQGERQPQHF
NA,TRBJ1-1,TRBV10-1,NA,TGCACCAGCAGTGAGGGGTATGAAAATGAAGCTTTCTTT,CTSSEGYENEAFF
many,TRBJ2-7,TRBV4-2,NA,TGTGCCAGCAGCCAACAACCGGCAGAGGTTTACGAGCAGTACTTC,CASSQQPAEVYEQYF
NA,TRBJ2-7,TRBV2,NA,TGTGCCAGCAGAACCCGAGGAGCGGCATTTTCCCACGAGCAGTACTTC,CASRTRGAAFSHEQYF
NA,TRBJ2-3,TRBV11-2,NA,TGTGCCAGCAGCTTAGTTAGCTCCCTAGTAGACCCGGATACGCAGTATTTT,CASSLVSSLVDPDTQYF
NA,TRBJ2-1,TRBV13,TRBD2,TGTGCCAGCAGCCCCCCGAGGCTAGCGGGAGGTTACAATGAGCAGTTCTTC,CASSPPRLAGGYNEQFF
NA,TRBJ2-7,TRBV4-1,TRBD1,TGCGCCAGCAGCCTCGTACCGGGACAGGATTACGAAGAGTACTTC,CASSLVPGQDYEEYF
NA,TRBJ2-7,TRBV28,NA,TGTGCCAGCAGTTCCTTGAAGGTCCCGTCCTACGAGCAGTACTTC,CASSSLKVPSYEQYF
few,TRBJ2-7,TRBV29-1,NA,TGCAGCGCTTTGGACAGTTTAACGGACGAGCAGTACTTC,CSALDSLTDEQYF